This T cell receptor (beta chain) was retrieved from a study of T cells in Graves' hyperthyroidism and ophthalmopathy. Using RNA transcripts as the source, TCR beta CDR3 regions were amplified. The TCR CDR3 was amplified in a first-round RT-PCR using the HTBI primer set. TCRdb called the multiplex PCR reads again in MiXCR, with one record for every CDR3 protein. The sample holds 300,000 to 450,000 distinct CDR3 sequences, about 17% seen once. This clonotype showed up many times. No antigen is known for it. Study-wide results and caveats: Most clonotypes that expanded in the thyroid above 0.001 also showed up in blood.

CDR3 length: 16 residues. Unmatched junction bases numbered 9, after V lost 0 bases and J lost 8 bases. J is TRBJ2-1 and V is TRBV12-3 or TRBV12-4; 8 nucleotides line up with TRBD2. This clonotype was sampled from a young woman with Graves' hyperthyroidism that later progressed to Graves' ophthalmopathy. Material: blood. CDR3: CASSLAPAGGGYEQFF. The CDR3 nucleotides are TGTGCCAGCAGTTTAGCCCCGGCGGGGGGTGGTTATGAGCAGTTCTTC.